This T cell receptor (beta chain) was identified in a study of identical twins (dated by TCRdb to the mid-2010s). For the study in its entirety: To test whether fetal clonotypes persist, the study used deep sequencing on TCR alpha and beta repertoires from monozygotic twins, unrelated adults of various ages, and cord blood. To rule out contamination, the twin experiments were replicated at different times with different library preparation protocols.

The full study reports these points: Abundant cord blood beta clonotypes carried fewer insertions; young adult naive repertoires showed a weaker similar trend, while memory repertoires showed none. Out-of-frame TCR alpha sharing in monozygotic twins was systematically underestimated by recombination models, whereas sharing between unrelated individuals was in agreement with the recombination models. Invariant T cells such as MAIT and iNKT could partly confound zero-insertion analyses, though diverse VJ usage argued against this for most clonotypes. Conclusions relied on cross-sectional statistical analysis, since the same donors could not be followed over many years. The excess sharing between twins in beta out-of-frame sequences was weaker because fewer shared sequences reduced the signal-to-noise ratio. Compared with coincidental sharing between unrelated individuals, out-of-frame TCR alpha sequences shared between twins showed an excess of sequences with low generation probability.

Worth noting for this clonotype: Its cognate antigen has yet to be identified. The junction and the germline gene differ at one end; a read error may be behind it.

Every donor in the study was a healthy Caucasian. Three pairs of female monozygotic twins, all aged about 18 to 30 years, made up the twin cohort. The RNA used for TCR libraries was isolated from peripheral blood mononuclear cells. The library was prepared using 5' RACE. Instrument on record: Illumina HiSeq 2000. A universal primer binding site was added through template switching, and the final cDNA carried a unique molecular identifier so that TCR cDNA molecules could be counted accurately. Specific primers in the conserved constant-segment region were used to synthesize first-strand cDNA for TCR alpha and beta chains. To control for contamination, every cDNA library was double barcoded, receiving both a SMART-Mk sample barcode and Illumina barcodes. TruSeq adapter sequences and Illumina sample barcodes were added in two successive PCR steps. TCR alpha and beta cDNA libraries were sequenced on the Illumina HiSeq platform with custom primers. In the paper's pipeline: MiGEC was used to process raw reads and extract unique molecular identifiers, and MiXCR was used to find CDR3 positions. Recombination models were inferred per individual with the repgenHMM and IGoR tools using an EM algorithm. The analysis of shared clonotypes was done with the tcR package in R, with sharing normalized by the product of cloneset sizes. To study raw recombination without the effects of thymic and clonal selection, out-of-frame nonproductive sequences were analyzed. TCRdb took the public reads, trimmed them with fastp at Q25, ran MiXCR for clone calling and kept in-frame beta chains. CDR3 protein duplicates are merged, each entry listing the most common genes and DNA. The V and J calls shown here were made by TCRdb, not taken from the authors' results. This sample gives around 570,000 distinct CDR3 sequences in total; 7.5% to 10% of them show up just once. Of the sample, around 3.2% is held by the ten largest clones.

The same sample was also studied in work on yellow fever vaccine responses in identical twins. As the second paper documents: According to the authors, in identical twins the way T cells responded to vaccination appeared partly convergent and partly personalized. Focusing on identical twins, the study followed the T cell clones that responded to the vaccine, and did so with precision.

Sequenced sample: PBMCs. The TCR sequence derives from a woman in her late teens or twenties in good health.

The CDR3 in this case is CAGSYSAGSSSGNTIYF. The DNA sequence is TGTGCCGGCAGTTACTCAGCAGGTTCCTCCTCTGGAAACACCATATATTTT. The chain links TRBV6-5 with TRBJ1-3, with the D gene not clear enough to name. The germline V gene gives CDR1 as MNHEY and CDR2 as SVGAGI. The CDR3 spans 17 residues, from the cysteine through the phenylalanine. Only the CDR3 DNA stays, 51 bases, in frame from base 1.